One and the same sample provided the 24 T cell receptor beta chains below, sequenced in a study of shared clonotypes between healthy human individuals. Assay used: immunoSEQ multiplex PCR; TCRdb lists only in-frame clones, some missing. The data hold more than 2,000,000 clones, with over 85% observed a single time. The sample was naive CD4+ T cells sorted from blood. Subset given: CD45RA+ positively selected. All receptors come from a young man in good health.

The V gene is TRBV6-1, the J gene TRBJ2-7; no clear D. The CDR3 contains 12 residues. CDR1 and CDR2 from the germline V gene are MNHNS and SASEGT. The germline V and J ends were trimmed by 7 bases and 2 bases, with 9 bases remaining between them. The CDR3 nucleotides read TGTGCCAGCATGGGCAGTACCTACGAGCAGTACTTC. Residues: CASMGSTYEQYF.

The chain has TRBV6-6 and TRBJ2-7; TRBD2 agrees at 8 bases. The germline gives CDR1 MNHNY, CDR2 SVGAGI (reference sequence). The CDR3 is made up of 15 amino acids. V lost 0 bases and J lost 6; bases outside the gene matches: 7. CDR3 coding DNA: TGTGCCAGCAGTTACTCGGGACTAGGATTTTTCGAGCAGTACTTC. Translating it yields CASSYSGLGFFEQYF.

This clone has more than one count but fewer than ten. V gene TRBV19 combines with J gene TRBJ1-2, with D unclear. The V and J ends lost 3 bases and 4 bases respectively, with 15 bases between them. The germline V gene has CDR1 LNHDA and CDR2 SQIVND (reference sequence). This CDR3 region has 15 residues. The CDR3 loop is CASSIAEGAVYGYTF. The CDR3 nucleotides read TGTGCCAGTAGTATTGCAGAGGGCGCGGTCTATGGCTACACCTTC. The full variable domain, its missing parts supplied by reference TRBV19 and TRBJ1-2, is DGGITQSPKYLFRKEGQNVTLSCEQNLNHDAMYWYRQDPGQGLRLIYYSQIVNDFQKGDIAEGYSVSREKKESFPLTVTSAQKNPTAFYLCASSIAEGAVYGYTFGSGTRLTVV.

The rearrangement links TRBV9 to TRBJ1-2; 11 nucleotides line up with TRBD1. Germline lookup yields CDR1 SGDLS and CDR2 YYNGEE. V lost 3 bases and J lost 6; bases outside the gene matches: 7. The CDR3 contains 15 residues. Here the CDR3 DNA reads TGTGCCAGCAGCGGTAGTGGGACAGGGGGGGATGGCTACACCTTC. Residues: CASSGSGTGGDGYTF.

Here the CDR3 DNA reads TGTGCCAGCAGCCCCCAGGAAGGCTCTAACTATGGCTACACCTTC. Its protein product is CASSPQEGSNYGYTF. This chain joins TRBV9 and TRBJ1-2; D unclear. V lost 4 bases, J lost 0 bases, and 13 bases lay in between. The germline V gene encodes CDR1 SGDLS and CDR2 YYNGEE. This CDR3 has 15 amino acids.

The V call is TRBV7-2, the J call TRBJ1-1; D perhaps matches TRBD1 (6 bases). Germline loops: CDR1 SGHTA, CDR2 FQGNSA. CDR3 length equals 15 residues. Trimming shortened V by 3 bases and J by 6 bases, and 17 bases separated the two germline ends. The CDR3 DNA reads TGTGCCAGCAGCTTCGTCTACAGGGCTGCTTCTGAAGCTTTCTTT. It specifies CASSFVYRAASEAFF. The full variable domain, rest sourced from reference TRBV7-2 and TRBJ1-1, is GAGVSQSPSNKVTEKGKDVELRCDPISGHTALYWYRQSLGQGLEFLIYFQGNSAPDKSGLPSDRFSAERTGGSVSTLTIQRTQQEDSAVYLCASSFVYRAASEAFFGQGTRLTVV.

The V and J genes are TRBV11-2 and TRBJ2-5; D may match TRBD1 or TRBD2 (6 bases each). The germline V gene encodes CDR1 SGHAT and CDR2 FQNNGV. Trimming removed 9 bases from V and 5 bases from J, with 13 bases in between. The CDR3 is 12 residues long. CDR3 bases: TGTGCCAGTAAGGGGGGCAGGGAGACCCAGTACTTC. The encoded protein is CASKGGRETQYF.

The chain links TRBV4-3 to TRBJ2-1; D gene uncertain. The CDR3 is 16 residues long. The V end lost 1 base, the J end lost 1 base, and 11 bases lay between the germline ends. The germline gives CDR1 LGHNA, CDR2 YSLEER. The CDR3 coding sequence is TGCGCCAGCAGCCAAGGGTGGGATTCTTCCTACAATGAGCAGTTCTTC. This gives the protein CASSQGWDSSYNEQFF.

CDR3 loop: CASRSGGVNYNEQFF. DNA of the CDR3: TGTGCCAGCAGGAGCGGGGGGGTTAATTACAATGAGCAGTTCTTC. The V call is TRBV27, the J call TRBJ2-1, with 10 nucleotides matching TRBD2. With V trimmed by 6 bases and J by 4 bases, 6 bases remained unmatched. This CDR3 has 15 residues. Germline V gene data show CDR1 as MNHEY and CDR2 as SMNVEV (reference sequence).

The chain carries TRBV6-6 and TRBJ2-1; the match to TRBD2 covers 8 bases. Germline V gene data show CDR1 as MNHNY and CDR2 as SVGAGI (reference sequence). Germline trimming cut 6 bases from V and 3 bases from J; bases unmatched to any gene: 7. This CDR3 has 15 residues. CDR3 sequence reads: CASSLGSGSYNEQFF. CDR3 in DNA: TGTGCCAGCAGCCTTGGGAGCGGGAGCTACAATGAGCAGTTCTTC.

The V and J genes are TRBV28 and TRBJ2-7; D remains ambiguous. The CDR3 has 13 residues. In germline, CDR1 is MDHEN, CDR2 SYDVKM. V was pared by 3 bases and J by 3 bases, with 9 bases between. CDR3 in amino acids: CASSFSHSYEQYF. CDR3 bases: TGTGCCAGCAGTTTCTCCCACAGCTACGAGCAGTACTTC.

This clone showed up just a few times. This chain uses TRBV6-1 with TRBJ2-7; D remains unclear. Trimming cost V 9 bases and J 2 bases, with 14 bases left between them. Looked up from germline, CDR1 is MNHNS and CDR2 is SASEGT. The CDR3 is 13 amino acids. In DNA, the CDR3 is TGTGCCAGTTACCACGCTAACACCTACGAGCAGTACTTC. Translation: CASYHANTYEQYF.

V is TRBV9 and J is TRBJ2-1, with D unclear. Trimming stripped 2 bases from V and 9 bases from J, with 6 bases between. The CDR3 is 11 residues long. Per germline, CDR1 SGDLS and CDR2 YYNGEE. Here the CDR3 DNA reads TGTGCCAGCAGCGTCTCGGGTGAGCAGTTCTTC. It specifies CASSVSGEQFF.

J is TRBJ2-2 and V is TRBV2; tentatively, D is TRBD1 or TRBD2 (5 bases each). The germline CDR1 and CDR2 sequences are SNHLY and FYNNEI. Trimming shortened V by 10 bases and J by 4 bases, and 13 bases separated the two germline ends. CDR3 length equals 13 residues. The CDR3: CATQEGSTGELFF. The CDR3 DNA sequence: TGTGCCACCCAAGAGGGGTCCACCGGGGAGCTGTTTTTT.

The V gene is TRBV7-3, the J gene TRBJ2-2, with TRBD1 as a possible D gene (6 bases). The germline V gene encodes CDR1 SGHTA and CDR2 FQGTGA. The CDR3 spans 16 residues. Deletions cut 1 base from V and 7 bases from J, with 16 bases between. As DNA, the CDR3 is TGTGCCAGCAGCTTAATGTCGGCCTCACAGGGCGGGGAGCTGTTTTTT. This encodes CASSLMSASQGGELFF.

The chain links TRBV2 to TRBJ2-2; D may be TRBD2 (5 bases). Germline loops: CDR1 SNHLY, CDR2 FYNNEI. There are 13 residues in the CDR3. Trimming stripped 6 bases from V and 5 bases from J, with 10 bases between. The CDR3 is CASSARGTGELFF. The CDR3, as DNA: TGTGCCAGCAGCGCACGCGGGACCGGGGAGCTGTTTTTT. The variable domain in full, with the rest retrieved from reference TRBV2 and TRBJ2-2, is EPEVTQTPSHQVTQMGQEVILRCVPISNHLYFYWYRQILGQKVEFLVSFYNNEISEKSEIFDDQFSVERPDGSNFTLKIRSTKLEDSAMYFCASSARGTGELFFGEGSRLTVL.

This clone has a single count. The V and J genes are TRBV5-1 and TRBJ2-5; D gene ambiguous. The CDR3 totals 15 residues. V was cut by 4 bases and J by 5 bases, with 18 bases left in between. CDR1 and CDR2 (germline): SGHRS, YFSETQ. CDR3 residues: CASSPDRTSAETQYF. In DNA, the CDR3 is TGCGCCAGCAGCCCTGATCGGACCAGTGCGGAGACCCAGTACTTC. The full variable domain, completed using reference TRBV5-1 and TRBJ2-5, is KAGVTQTPRYLIKTRGQQVTLSCSPISGHRSVSWYQQTPGQGLQFLFEYFSETQRNKGNFPGRFSGRQFSNSRSEMNVSTLELGDSALYLCASSPDRTSAETQYFGPGTRLLVL.

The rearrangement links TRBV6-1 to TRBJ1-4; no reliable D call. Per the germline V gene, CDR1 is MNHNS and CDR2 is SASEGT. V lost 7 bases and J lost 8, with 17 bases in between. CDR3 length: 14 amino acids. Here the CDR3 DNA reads TGTGCCAGCACCGCCCCCCAGCCGCGGGAAAAACTGTTTTTT. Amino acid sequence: CASTAPQPREKLFF.

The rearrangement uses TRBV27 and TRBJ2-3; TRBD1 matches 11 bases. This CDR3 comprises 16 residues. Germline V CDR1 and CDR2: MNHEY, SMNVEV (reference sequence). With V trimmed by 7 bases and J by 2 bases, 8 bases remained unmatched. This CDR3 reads CASTALGQGDTDTQYF. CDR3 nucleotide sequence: TGTGCCAGCACCGCATTGGGACAGGGGGACACAGATACGCAGTATTTT.

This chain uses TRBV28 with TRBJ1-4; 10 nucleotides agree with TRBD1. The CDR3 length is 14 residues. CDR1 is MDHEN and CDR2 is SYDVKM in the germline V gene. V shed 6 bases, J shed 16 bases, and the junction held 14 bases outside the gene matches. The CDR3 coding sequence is TGTGCCAGCAGCAAAATAACGGACAGGGGGTTGCGGTTTTTT. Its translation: CASSKITDRGLRFF.

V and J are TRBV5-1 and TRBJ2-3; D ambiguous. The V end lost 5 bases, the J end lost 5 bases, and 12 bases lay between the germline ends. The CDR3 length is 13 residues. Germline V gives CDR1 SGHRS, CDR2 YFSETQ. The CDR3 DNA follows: TGCGCCAGCAGTTCCCCCGGTGAAGATACGCAGTATTTT. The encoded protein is CASSSPGEDTQYF.

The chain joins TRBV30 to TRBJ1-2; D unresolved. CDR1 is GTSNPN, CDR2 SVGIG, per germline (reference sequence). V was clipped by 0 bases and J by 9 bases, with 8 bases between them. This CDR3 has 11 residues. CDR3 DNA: TGTGCCTGGAGTGTACTTGGGAGCTACACCTTC. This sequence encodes CAWSVLGSYTF.

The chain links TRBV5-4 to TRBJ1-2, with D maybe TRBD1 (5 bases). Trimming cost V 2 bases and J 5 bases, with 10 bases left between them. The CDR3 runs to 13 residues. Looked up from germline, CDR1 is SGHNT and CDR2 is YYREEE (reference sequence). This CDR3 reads CASSFGAGYGYTF. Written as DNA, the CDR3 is TGTGCCAGCAGCTTCGGGGCCGGATATGGCTACACCTTC.

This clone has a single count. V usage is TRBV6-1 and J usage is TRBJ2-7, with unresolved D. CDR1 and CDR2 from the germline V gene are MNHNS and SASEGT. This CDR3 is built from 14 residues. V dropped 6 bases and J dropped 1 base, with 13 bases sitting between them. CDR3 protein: CASRLPTRSYEQYF. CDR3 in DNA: TGTGCCAGCAGACTACCGACACGATCCTACGAGCAGTACTTC.